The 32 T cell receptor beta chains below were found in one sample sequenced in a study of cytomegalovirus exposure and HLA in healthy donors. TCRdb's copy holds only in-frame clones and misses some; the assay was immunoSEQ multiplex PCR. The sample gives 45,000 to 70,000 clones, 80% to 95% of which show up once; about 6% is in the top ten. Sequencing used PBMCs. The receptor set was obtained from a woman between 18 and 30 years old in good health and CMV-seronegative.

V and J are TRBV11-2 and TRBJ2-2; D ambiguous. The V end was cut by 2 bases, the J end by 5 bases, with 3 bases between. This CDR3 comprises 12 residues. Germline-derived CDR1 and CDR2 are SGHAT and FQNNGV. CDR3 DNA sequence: TGTGCCAGCAGCTTATCGACCGGGGAGCTGTTTTTT. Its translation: CASSLSTGELFF.

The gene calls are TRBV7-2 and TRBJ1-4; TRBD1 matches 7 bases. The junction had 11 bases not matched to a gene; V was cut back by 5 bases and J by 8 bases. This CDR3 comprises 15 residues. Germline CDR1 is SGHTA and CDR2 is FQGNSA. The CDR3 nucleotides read TGTGCCAGCAGCCCGCAAACAGGGGTGGGGGAAAAACTGTTTTTT. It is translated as CASSPQTGVGEKLFF. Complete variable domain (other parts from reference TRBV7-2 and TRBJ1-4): GAGVSQSPSNKVTEKGKDVELRCDPISGHTALYWYRQSLGQGLEFLIYFQGNSAPDKSGLPSDRFSAERTGGSVSTLTIQRTQQEDSAVYLCASSPQTGVGEKLFFGSGTQLSVL.

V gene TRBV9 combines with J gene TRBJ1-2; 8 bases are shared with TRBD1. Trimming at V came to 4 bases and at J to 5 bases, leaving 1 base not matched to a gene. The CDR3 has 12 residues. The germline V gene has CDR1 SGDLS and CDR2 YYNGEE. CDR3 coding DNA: TGTGCCAGCAGCCGGGACAGGTATGGCTACACCTTC. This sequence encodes CASSRDRYGYTF.

CDR3 bases: TGTGCCAGCAGCTTAAGGGCCCTGGGCGGGGGTGCCGGGGAGCTGTTTTTT. Translated, it gives CASSLRALGGGAGELFF. This sequence joins TRBV7-3 and TRBJ2-2; 7 bases line up with TRBD2. Trimming removed 1 base from V and 6 bases from J; junction bases left unmatched: 11. Per germline, CDR1 SGHTA and CDR2 FQGTGA. The CDR3 extends over 17 amino acids.

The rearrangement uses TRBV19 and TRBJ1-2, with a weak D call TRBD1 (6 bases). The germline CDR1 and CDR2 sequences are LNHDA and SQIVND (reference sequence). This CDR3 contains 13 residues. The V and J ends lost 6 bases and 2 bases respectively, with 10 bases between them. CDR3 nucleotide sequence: TGTGCCAGTAGAACCAGGGGAAACTATGGCTACACCTTC. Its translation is CASRTRGNYGYTF.

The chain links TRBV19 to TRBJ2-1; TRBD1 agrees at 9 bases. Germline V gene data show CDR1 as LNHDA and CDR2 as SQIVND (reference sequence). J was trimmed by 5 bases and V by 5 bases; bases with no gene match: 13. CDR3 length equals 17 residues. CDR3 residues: CASSPLFRGTGNNEQFF. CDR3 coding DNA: TGTGCCAGTAGTCCCCTTTTCAGGGGGACAGGGAACAATGAGCAGTTCTTC. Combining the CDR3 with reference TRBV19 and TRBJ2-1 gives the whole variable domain DGGITQSPKYLFRKEGQNVTLSCEQNLNHDAMYWYRQDPGQGLRLIYYSQIVNDFQKGDIAEGYSVSREKKESFPLTVTSAQKNPTAFYLCASSPLFRGTGNNEQFFGPGTRLTVL.

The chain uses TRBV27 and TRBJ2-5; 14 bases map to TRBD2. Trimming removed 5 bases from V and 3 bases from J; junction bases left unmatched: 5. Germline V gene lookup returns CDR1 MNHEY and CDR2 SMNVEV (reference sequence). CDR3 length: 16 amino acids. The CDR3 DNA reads TGTGCCAGCAGTACAGGACTAGCGGGGGGCGAAGAGACCCAGTACTTC. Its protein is CASSTGLAGGEETQYF.

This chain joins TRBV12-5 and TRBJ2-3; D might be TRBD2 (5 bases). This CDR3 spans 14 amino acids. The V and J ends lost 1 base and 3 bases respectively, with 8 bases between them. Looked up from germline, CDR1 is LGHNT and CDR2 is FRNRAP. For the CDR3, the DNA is TGTGCTAGTGGTTTGGGGACTGCAACAGATACGCAGTATTTT. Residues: CASGLGTATDTQYF. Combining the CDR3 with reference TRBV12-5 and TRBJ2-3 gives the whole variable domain DARVTQTPRHKVTEMGQEVTMRCQPILGHNTVFWYRQTMMQGLELLAYFRNRAPLDDSGMPKDRFSAEMPDATLATLKIQPSEPRDSAVYFCASGLGTATDTQYFGPGTRLTVL.

As DNA, the CDR3 is TGTGCCAGCAGTTCGTTCGCGAACACCGGGGAGCTGTTTTTT. Its protein product is CASSSFANTGELFF. J is TRBJ2-2 and V is TRBV27; no clear D gene. The CDR3 length is 14 residues. Germline V gives CDR1 MNHEY, CDR2 SMNVEV (reference sequence). V shed 4 bases and J shed 0 bases, with 6 bases lying between them.

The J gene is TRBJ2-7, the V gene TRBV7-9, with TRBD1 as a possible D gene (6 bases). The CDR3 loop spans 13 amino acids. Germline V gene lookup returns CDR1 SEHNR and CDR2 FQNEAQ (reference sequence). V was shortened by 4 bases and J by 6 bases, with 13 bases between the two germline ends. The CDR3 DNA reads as TGTGCCAGCAGCTCATCAGGGGCGACCGAGCAGTACGTC. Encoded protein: CASSSSGATEQYV.

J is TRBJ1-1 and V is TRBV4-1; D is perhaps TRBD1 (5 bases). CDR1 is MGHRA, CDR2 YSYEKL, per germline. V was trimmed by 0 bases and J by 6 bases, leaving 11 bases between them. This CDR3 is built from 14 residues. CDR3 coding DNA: TGCGCCAGCAGCCAAGAAAGGGGAGGACCTGAAGCTTTCTTT. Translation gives CASSQERGGPEAFF.

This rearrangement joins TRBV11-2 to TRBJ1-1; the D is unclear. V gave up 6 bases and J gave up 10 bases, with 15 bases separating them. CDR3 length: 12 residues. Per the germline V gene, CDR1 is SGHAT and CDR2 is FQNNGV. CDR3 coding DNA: TGTGCCAGCAGAATGAACGGGGTGTCAGCTTTCTTT. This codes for CASRMNGVSAFF. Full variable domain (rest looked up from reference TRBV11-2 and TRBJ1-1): EAGVAQSPRYKIIEKRQSVAFWCNPISGHATLYWYQQILGQGPKLLIQFQNNGVVDDSQLPKDRFSAERLKGVDSTLKIQPAKLEDSAVYLCASRMNGVSAFFGQGTRLTVV.

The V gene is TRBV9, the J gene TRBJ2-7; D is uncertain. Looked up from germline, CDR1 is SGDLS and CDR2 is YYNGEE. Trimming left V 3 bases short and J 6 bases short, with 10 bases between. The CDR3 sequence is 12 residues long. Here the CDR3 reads CASSGSTGEQYF. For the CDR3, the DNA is TGTGCCAGCAGCGGATCGACTGGCGAGCAGTACTTC.

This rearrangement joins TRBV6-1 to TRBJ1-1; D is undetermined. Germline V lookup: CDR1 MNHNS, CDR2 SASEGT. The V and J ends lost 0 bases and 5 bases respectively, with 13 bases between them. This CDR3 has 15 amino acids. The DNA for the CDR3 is TGTGCCAGCAGTGAAGCGGCGGGATGGGGAACTGAAGCTTTCTTT. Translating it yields CASSEAAGWGTEAFF.

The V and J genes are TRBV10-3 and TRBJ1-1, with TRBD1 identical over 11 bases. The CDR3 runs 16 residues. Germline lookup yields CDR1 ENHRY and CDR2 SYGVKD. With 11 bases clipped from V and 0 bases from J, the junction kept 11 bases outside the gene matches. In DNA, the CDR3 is TGTGCCGTAAGCGGGACAGGGGGTATTATGAACACTGAAGCTTTCTTT. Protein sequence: CAVSGTGGIMNTEAFF.

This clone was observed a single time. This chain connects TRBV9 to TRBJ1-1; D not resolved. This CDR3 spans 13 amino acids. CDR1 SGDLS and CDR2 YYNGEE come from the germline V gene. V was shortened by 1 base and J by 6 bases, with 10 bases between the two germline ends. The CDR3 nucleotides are TGTGCCAGCAGCGTAACGGGGTGGGCTGAAGCTTTCTTT. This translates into CASSVTGWAEAFF.

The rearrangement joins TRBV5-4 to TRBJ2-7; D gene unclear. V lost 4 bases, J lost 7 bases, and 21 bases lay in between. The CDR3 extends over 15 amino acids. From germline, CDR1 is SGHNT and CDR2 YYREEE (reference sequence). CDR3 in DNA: TGTGCCAGCAGCGGTGACTCGTCTCGGGTTGGAGAGCAGTACTTC. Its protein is CASSGDSSRVGEQYF. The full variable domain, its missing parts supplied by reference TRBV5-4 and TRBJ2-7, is ETGVTQSPTHLIKTRGQQVTLRCSSQSGHNTVSWYQQALGQGPQFIFQYYREEENGRGNFPPRFSGLQFPNYSSELNVNALELDDSALYLCASSGDSSRVGEQYFGPGTRLTVT.

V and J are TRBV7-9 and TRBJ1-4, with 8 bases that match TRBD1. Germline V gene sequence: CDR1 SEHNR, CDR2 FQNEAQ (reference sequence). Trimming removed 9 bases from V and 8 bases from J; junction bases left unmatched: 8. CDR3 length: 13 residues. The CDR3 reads CASQAGGGEKLFF. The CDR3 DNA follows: TGTGCCAGTCAGGCAGGGGGCGGGGAAAAACTGTTTTTT.

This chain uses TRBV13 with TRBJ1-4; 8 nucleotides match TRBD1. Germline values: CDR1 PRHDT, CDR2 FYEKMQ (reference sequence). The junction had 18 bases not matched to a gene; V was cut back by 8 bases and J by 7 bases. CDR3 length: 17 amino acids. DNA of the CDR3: TGTGCCAGCCGGTACTCCTACGACCAGGGGGCACCTGAAAAACTGTTTTTT. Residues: CASRYSYDQGAPEKLFF.

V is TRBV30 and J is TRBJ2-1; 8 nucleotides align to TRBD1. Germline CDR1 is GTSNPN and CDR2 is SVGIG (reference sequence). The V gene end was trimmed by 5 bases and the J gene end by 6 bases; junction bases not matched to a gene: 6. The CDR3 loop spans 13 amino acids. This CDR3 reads CAWDRQGINEQFF. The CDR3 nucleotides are TGTGCCTGGGATAGACAGGGGATCAATGAGCAGTTCTTC.

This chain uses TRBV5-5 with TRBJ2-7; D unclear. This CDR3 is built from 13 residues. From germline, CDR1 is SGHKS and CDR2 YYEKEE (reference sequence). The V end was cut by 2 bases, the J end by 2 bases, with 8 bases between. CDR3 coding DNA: TGTGCCAGCAGCTTTCCGGGTACCTACGAGCAGTACTTC. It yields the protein CASSFPGTYEQYF.

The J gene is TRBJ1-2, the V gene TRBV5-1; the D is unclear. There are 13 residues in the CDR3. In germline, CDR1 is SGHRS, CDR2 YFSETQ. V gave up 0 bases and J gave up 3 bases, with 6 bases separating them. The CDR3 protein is CASSLEGDYGYTF. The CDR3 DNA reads TGCGCCAGCAGCTTGGAGGGAGACTATGGCTACACCTTC.

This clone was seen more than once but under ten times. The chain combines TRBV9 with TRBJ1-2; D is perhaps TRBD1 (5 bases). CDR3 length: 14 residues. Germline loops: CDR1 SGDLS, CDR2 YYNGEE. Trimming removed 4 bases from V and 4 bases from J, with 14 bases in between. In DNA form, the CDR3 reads TGTGCCAGCAGCCGAGGGGAGGGAAGCTATGGCTACACCTTC. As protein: CASSRGEGSYGYTF.

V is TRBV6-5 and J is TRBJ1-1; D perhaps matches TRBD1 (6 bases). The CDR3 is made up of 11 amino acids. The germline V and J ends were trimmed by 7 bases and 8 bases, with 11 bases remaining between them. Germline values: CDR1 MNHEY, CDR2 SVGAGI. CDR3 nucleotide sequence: TGTGCCAGCACTCTACAGGGCGAAGCTTTCTTT. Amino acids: CASTLQGEAFF.

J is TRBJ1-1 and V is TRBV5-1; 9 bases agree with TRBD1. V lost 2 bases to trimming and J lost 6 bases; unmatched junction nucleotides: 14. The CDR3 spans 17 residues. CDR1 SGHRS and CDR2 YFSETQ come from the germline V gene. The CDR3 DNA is TGCGCCAGCAGCTTACAGGGACAGGGCACTTTAAATGCTGAAGCTTTCTTT. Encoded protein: CASSLQGQGTLNAEAFF.

CDR3 bases: TGTGCCAGCAGTGTTCTAGCGGGGGGACAAGAGACCCAGTACTTC. Its translation: CASSVLAGGQETQYF. The chain links TRBV6-1 to TRBJ2-5; the match to TRBD2 covers 11 bases. The CDR3 is 15 amino acids. Germline-derived CDR1 and CDR2 are MNHNS and SASEGT. Trimming removed 4 bases from V and 2 bases from J; junction bases left unmatched: 3.

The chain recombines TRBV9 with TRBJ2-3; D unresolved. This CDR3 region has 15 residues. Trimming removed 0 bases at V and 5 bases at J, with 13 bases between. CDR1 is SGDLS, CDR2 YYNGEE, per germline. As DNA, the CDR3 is TGTGCCAGCAGCGTAGGCGGATCCCCGGGAGATACGCAGTATTTT. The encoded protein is CASSVGGSPGDTQYF.

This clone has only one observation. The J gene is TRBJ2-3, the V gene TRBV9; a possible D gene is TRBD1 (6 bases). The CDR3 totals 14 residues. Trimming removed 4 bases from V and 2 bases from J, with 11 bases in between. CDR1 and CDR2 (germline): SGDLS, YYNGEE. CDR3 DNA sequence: TGTGCCAGCAGCTTTAGGGGGACCACAGATACGCAGTATTTT. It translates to CASSFRGTTDTQYF. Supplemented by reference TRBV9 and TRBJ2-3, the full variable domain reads DSGVTQTPKHLITATGQRVTLRCSPRSGDLSVYWYQQSLDQGLQFLIQYYNGEERAKGNILERFSAQQFPDLHSELNLSSLELGDSALYFCASSFRGTTDTQYFGPGTRLTVL.

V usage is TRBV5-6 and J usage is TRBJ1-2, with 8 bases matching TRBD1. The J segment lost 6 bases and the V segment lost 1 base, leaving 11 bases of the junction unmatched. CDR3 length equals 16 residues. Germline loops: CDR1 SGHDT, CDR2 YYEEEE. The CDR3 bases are TGTGCCAGCAGCTTGTCTGGACAGGGTAAGCCCCATGGCTACACCTTC. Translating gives CASSLSGQGKPHGYTF. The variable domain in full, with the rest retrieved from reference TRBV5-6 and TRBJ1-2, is DAGVTQSPTHLIKTRGQQVTLRCSPKSGHDTVSWYQQALGQGPQFIFQYYEEEERQRGNFPDRFSGHQFPNYSSELNVNALLLGDSALYLCASSLSGQGKPHGYTFGSGTRLTVV.

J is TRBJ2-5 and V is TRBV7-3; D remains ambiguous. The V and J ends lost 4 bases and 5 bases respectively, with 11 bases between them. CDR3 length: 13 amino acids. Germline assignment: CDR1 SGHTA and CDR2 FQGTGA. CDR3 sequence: CASSSGVVETQYF. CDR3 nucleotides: TGTGCCAGCAGCTCTGGAGTCGTGGAGACCCAGTACTTC.

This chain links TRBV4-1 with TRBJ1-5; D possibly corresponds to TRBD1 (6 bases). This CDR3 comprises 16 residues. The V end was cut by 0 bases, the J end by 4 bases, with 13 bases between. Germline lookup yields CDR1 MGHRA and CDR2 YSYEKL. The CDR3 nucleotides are TGCGCCAGCAGCCAAGATCTACAGGGTTGGAATCAGCCCCAGCATTTT. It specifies CASSQDLQGWNQPQHF.

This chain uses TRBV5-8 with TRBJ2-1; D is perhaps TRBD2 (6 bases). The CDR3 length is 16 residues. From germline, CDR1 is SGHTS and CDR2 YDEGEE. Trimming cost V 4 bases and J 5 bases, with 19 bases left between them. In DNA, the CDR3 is TGTGCCAGCAGCCCGCTGGGTAGCGGAGCTGACAATGAGCAGTTCTTC. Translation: CASSPLGSGADNEQFF.